These T cell receptor beta chains were read from a single sample in a study of blood T cell repertoires in COVID-19. The method was immunoSEQ multiplex PCR; TCRdb's version includes in-frame clones alone and lacks a portion of them. The top ten hold approximately 0.69% of the sample, which has about 200,000 clones, roughly 94% seen once. The sample comprised peripheral blood. These receptors were collected from a man younger than 40 with COVID-19, enrolled during active disease. The conserved cysteine and the conserved F or W are not part of the CDR3 here. Each record gives: CDR3 protein, V gene.

CDR3: ASSRGTGSGEQF; V: TRBV5-1
CDR3: ASSKDRNNEKLF; V: TRBV19
CDR3: ASSSGQGGQPQH; V: TRBV6-1
CDR3: ASRQRGRGGEQF; V: TRBV19
CDR3: ATSDRTGREVEQF; V: TRBV24-1
CDR3: ASSLEGNTEAF; V: TRBV7-3
CDR3: ASSTQGTGNTIY; V: TRBV7-2
CDR3: ATTDREGLNQPQH; V: TRBV24-1
CDR3: ASSPPGSGANVLT; V: TRBV19
CDR3: ASRGTGADEQF; V: TRBV2
CDR3: ASSQPHTGALPETQY; V: TRBV9